Listed here are 8 T cell receptor beta chains from one sample, sequenced in a study of immune characterization of retroperitoneal liposarcoma. Each CDR3 protein is one row after TCRdb ran MiXCR on the PCR reads. The repertoire consists of 12,000 or so distinct CDR3 sequences, with approximately 28% occurring once and the leading ten covering around 9%. The sequenced sample was tumor tissue. Receptor source: a female donor with retroperitoneal liposarcoma.

This clonotype is medium-sized by share. V and J are TRBV11-2 and TRBJ2-6, with 7 nucleotides matching TRBD2. Germline lookup yields CDR1 SGHAT and CDR2 FQNNGV. Losses at the gene ends were 1 base for V and 4 bases for J; bases not matched to a gene: 7. This CDR3 has 17 residues. The CDR3 protein is CASSLGRAGEGANVLTF. For the CDR3, the DNA is TGTGCCAGCAGCTTAGGGAGGGCGGGAGAAGGGGCCAACGTCCTGACTTTC.

This clonotype occurred many times. V usage is TRBV6-4 and J usage is TRBJ2-1, with TRBD2 matching 13 bases. With V trimmed by 4 bases and J by 8 bases, 11 bases remained unmatched. The CDR3 has 17 residues. Germline CDR1 MRHNA, CDR2 SNTAGT. The CDR3: CASSGTSGRLIRDEQFF. In DNA form, the CDR3 reads TGTGCCAGCAGTGGGACTAGCGGGAGACTTATTAGGGATGAGCAGTTCTTC.

This clonotype appeared a few times. The genes are TRBV6-1 and TRBJ1-1, with TRBD1 matching over 7 bases. The V gene's germline CDR1 is MNHNS and CDR2 SASEGT. The CDR3 consists of 14 residues. V lost 4 bases and J lost 3; bases outside the gene matches: 5. The CDR3 DNA reads as TGTGCCAGCAGTGGGTTCGGGACAGACACTGAAGCTTTCTTT. This translates into CASSGFGTDTEAFF.

By sample share, this clonotype is medium-sized. The J gene is TRBJ2-1, the V gene TRBV12-3 or TRBV12-4; D remains ambiguous. The CDR3 runs to 11 residues. Trimming stripped 3 bases from V and 10 bases from J, with 7 bases between. In DNA form, the CDR3 reads TGTGCCAGCAGTTTCCACTACGAGCAGTTCTTC. This gives the protein CASSFHYEQFF.

Many counts were recorded for this clonotype. The gene calls are TRBV6-1 and TRBJ2-7; 7 bases map to TRBD2. Germline V gene data show CDR1 as MNHNS and CDR2 as SASEGT. The J segment lost 0 bases and the V segment lost 0 bases, leaving 2 bases of the junction unmatched. The CDR3 is 15 amino acids. The CDR3 DNA follows: TGTGCCAGCAGTGAAGCGGGAGGGAGCTCCTACGAGCAGTACTTC. Amino acid sequence: CASSEAGGSSYEQYF.

This clonotype was counted many times. V gene TRBV6-1 combines with J gene TRBJ2-1, with 10 bases identical to TRBD1. Per the germline V gene, CDR1 is MNHNS and CDR2 is SASEGT. This CDR3 is built from 13 residues. V was pared by 8 bases and J by 13 bases, with 11 bases of the junction left unmatched. This CDR3 reads CASGGWDRGTQFF. The CDR3 DNA sequence: TGTGCCAGCGGGGGGTGGGACAGGGGTACCCAGTTCTTC.

This clonotype is categorized as medium-sized. The chain is built from TRBV7-6 and TRBJ2-5; 8 bases fit TRBD2. CDR3 length: 14 residues. Trimming removed 5 bases from V and 4 bases from J; junction bases left unmatched: 6. The germline gives CDR1 SGHVS, CDR2 FNYEAQ. The CDR3 coding sequence is TGTGCCAGCAGCCTACCGGGGGGGGGAGAGACCCAGTACTTC. Its protein is CASSLPGGGETQYF.

Only a few counts were recorded for this clonotype. This sequence joins TRBV7-1 and TRBJ2-1; 9 bases are shared with TRBD2. TRBV7-1 qualifies as an ORF whose function is uncertain. The CDR3 covers 14 residues. The ends lost 5 bases at V and 7 bases at J; junction bases unmatched: 6. The CDR3 sequence: CASSTGLAGNEQFF. As DNA, the CDR3 is TGTGCCAGCAGCACAGGGCTAGCGGGAAATGAGCAGTTCTTC.